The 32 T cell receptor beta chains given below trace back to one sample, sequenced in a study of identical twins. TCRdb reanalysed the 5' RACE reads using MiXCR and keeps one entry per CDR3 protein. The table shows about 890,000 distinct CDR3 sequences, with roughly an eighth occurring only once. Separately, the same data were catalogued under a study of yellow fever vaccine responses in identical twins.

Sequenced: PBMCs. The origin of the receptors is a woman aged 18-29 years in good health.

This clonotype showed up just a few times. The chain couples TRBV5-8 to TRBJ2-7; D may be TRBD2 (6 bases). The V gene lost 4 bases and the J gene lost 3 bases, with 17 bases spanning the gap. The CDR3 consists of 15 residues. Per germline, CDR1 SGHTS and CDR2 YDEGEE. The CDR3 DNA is TGTGCCAGCAGCAGATTACCGGGACTGGACTACGAGCAGTACTTC. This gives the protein CASSRLPGLDYEQYF.

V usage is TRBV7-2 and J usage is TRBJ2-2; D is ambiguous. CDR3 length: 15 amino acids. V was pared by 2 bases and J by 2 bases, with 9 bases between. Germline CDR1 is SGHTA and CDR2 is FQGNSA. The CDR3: CASSLMGSNTGELFF. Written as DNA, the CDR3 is TGTGCCAGCAGCTTAATGGGTAGCAACACCGGGGAGCTGTTTTTT.

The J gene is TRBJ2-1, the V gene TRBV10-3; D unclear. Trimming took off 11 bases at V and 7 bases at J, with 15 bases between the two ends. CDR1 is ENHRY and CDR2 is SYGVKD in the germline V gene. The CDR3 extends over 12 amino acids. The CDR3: CAAAWAENEQFF. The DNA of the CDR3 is TGTGCCGCCGCGTGGGCCGAGAATGAGCAGTTCTTC.

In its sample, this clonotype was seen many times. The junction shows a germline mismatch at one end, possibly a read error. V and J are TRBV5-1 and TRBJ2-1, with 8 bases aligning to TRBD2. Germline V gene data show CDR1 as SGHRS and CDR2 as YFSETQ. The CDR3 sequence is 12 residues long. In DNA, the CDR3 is TGTGCCAGCAGCTTAGCGGGGAATGAGCAGTTCTTC. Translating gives CASSLAGNEQFF.

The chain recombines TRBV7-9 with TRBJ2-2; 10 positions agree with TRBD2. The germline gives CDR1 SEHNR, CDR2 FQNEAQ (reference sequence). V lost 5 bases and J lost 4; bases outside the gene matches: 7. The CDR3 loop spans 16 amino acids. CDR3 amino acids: CASSHLAGVTTGELFF. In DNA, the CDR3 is TGTGCCAGCAGCCACCTAGCGGGAGTAACCACCGGGGAGCTGTTTTTT.

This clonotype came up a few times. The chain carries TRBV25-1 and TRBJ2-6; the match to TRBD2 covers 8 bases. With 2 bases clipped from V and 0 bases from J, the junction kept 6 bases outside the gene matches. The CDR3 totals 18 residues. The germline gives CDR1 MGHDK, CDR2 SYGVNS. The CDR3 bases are TGTGCCAGCAGTGAAACAGCGGGAGCTCCCTCTGGGGCCAACGTCCTGACTTTC. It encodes CASSETAGAPSGANVLTF.

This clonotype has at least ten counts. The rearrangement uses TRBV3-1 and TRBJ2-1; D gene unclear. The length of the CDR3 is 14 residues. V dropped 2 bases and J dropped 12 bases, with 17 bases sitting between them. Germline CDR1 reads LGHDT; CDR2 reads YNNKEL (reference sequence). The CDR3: CASSQWSWLGRQFF. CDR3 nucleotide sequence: TGTGCCAGCAGCCAATGGTCGTGGCTTGGCCGGCAGTTCTTC.

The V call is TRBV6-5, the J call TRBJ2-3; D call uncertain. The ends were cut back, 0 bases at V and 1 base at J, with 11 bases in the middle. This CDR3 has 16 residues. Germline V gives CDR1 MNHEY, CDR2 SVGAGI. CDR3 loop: CASSYSRSSGTDTQYF. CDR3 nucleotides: TGTGCCAGCAGTTACTCGAGAAGCTCGGGCACAGATACGCAGTATTTT.

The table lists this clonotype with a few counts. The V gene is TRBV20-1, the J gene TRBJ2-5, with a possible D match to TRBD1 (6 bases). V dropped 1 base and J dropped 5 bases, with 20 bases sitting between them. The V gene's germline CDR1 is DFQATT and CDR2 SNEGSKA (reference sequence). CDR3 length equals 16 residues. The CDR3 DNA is TGCAGTGCTAGAGTCGCAGGACAGTCTCTAAGGGAGACCCAGTACTTC. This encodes CSARVAGQSLRETQYF.

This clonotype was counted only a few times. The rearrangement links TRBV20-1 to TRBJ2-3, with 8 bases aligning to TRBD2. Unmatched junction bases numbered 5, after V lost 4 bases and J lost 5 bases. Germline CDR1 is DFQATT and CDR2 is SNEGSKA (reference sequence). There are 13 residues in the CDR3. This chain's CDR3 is CSAKNLAGDTQYF. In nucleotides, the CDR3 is TGCAGTGCTAAAAACCTAGCGGGAGATACGCAGTATTTT.

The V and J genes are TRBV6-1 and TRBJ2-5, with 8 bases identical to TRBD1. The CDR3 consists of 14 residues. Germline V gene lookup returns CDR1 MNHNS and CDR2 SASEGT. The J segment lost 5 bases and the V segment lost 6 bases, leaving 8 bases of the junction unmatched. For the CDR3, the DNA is TGTGCCAGCAGGAGACAGGGGCCAATTGAGACCCAGTACTTC. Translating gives CASRRQGPIETQYF.

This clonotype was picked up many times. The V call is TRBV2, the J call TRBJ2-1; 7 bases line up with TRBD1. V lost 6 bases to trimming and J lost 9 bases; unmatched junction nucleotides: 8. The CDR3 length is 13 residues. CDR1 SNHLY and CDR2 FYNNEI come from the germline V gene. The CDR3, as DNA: TGTGCCAGCAGAAATACAGGGGATTTTGAGCAGTTCTTC. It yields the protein CASRNTGDFEQFF.

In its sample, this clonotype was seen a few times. The CDR3 is CASSPGPQGWYEQYF. The CDR3 nucleotides are TGTGCCAGCAGCCCGGGGCCACAGGGGTGGTACGAGCAGTACTTC. V and J are TRBV7-9 and TRBJ2-7; 7 bases are a match to TRBD1. Germline V gene sequence: CDR1 SEHNR, CDR2 FQNEAQ (reference sequence). The V segment lost 5 bases and the J segment 4 bases; nucleotides outside the gene matches: 11. The CDR3 is made up of 15 amino acids.

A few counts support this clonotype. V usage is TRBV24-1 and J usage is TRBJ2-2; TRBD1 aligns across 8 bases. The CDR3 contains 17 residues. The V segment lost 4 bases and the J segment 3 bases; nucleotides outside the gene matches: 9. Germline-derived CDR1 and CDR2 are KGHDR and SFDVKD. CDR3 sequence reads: CATSDRDRWPYTGELFF. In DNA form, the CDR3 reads TGTGCCACCAGTGACCGGGACAGGTGGCCATACACCGGGGAGCTGTTTTTT.

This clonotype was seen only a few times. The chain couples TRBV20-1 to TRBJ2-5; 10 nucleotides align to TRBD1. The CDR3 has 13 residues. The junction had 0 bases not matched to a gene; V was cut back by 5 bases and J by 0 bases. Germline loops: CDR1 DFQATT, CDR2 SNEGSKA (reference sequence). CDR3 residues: CSADRGHQETQYF. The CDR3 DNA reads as TGCAGTGCTGACAGGGGGCACCAAGAGACCCAGTACTTC.

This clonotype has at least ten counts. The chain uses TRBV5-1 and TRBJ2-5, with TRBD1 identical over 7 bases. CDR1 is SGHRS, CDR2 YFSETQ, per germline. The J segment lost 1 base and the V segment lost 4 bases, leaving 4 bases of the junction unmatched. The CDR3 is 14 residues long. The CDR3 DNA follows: TGCGCCAGCAGCAAGACAGGGATCCAAGAGACCCAGTACTTC. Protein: CASSKTGIQETQYF.

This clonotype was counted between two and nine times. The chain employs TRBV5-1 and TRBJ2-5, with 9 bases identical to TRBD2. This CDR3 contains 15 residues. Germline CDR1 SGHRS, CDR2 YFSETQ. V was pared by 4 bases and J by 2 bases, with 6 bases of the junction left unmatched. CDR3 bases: TGCGCCAGCAGCCCGGGGACTAGCCCTCAAGAGACCCAGTACTTC. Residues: CASSPGTSPQETQYF.

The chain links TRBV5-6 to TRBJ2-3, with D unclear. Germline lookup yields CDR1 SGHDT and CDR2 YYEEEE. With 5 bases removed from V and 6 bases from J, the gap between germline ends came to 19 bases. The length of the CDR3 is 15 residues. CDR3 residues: CASSRDGSSRDTQYF. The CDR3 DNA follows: TGTGCCAGCAGTCGCGACGGGTCCTCGAGGGATACGCAGTATTTT.

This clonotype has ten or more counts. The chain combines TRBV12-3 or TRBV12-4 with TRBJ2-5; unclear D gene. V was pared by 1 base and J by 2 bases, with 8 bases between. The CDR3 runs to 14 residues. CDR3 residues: CASSLGTIQETQYF. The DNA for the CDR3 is TGTGCCAGCAGTTTAGGGACGATACAAGAGACCCAGTACTTC.

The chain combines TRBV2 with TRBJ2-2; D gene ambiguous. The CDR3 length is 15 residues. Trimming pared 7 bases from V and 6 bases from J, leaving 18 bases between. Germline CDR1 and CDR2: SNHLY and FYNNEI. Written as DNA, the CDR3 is TGTGCCAGCACCGAGGAGATTTTGGGCGCCGGGGAGCTGTTTTTT. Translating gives CASTEEILGAGELFF.

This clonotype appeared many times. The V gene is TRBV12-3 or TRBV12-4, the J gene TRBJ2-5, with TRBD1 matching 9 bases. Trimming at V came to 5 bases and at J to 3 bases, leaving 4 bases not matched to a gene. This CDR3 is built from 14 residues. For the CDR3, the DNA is TGTGCCAGCAGTCTCGGGACAGGGAAAGAGACCCAGTACTTC. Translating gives CASSLGTGKETQYF.

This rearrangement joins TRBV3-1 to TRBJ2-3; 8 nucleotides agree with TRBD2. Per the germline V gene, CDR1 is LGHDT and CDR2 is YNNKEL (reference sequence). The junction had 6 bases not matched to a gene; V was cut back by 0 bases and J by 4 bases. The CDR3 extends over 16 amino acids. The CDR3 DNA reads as TGTGCCAGCAGCCAAGAAACGGGAGGGCCCGCAGATACGCAGTATTTT. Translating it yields CASSQETGGPADTQYF.

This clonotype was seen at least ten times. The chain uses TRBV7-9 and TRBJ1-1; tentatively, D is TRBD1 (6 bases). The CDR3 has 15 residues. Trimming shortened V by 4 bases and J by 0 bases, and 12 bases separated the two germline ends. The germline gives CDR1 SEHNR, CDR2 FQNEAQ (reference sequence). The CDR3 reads CASSSHRDMNTEAFF. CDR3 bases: TGTGCCAGCAGCTCCCACAGGGATATGAACACTGAAGCTTTCTTT.

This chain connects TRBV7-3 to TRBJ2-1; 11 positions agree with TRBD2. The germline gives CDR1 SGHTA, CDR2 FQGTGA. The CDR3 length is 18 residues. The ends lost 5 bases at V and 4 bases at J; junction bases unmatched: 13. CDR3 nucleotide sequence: TGTGCCAGCAGCCCTAGCGGCTCTGGACTAGCGGGTTACAATGAGCAGTTCTTC. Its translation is CASSPSGSGLAGYNEQFF.

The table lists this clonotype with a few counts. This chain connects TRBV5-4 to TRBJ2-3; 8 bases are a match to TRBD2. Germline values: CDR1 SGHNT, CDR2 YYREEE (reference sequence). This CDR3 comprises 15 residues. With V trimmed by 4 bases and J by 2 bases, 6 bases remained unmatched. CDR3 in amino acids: CASSTLAGTTDTQYF. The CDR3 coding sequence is TGTGCCAGCAGCACCTTAGCGGGAACCACAGATACGCAGTATTTT.

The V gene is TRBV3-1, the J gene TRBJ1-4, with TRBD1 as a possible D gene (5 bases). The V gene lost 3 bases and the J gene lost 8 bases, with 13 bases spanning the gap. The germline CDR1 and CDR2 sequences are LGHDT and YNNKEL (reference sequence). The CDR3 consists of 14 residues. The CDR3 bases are TGTGCCAGCAGCCAGCCGGAGTCAGGGGAAAAACTGTTTTTT. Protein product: CASSQPESGEKLFF.

The CDR3 loop is CASSWRTSSLNEQFF. For the CDR3, the DNA is TGTGCCAGCAGTTGGAGGACTAGTTCACTCAATGAGCAGTTCTTC. The chain is built from TRBV12-3 or TRBV12-4 and TRBJ2-1; 7 bases match TRBD2. The CDR3 is made up of 15 amino acids. V lost 4 bases, J lost 6 bases, and 9 bases stayed unmatched.

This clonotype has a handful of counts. The CDR3 protein is CASSSGRLEGAKNIQYF. The CDR3 coding sequence is TGTGCCAGCAGCTCCGGGAGACTCGAGGGGGCCAAAAACATTCAGTACTTC. The chain is built from TRBV7-2 and TRBJ2-4, with D maybe TRBD2 (6 bases). CDR3 length: 17 amino acids. Germline CDR1 reads SGHTA; CDR2 reads FQGNSA. V gave up 4 bases and J gave up 1 base, with 17 bases separating them.

The CDR3 nucleotides read TGTGCCAGCAGCCAAATTCCAACTGAAGCTTTCTTT. It encodes CASSQIPTEAFF. V is TRBV14 and J is TRBJ1-1; D is ambiguous. V was cut by 2 bases and J by 5 bases, with 6 bases left in between. Germline CDR1 reads SGHDN; CDR2 reads FVKESK. CDR3 length: 12 residues.

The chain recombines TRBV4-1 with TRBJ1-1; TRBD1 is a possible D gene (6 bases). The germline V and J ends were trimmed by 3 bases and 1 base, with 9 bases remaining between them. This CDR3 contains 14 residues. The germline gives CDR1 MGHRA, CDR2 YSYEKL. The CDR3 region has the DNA TGCGCCAGCAGCCAGTGGACAGCGAACACTGAAGCTTTCTTT. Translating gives CASSQWTANTEAFF.

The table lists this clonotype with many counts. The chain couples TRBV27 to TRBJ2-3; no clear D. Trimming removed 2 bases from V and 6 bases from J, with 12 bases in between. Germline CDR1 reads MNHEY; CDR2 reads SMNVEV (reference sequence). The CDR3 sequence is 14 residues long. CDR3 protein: CASSLTRSTDTQYF. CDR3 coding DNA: TGTGCCAGCAGTTTAACCCGATCAACTGATACGCAGTATTTT.

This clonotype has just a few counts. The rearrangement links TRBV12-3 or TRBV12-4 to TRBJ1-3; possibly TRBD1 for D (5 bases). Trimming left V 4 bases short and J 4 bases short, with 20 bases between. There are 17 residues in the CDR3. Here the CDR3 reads CASSSSRGRQRGNTIYF. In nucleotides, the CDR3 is TGTGCCAGCAGTTCCTCCCGAGGTCGACAGAGGGGAAACACCATATATTTT.